What follows is one T cell receptor beta chain and its context. These data originate in a study of glioma-infiltrating T cells after dendritic cell vaccination. Time point described: after dendritic cell vaccination, including at tumor progression/relapse. Data came from immunoSEQ multiplex PCR; TCRdb stores just in-frame clones and leaves some out. This sample has some 99,000 clones; 65% to 85% occur once, and the top ten carry 5.4%. The CDR3 is made up of 14 amino acids. With 4 bases removed from V and 7 bases from J, the gap between germline ends came to 12 bases. Germline V gene data show CDR1 as SGHRS and CDR2 as YFSETQ.

The clonotype was recovered from a human donor with glioblastoma. This sequence joins TRBV5-1 and TRBJ1-6, with D perhaps TRBD1 (5 bases). This specimen was blood, taken after dendritic cell vaccination. Written as DNA, the CDR3 is TGCGCCAGCAGCGCAGGGACTTACAATTCACCCCTCCACTTT. This encodes CASSAGTYNSPLHF.